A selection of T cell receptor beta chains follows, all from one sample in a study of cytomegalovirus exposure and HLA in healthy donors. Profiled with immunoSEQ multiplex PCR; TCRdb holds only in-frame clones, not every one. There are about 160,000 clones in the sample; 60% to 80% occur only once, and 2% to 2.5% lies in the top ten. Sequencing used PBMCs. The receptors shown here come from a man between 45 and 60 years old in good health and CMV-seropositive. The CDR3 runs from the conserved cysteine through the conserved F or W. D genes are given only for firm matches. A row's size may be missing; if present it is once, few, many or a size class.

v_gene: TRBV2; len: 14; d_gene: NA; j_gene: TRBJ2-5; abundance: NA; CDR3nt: TGTGCCAGCAGTTACCGAGGCCACCAAGAGACCCAGTACTTC; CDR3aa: CASSYRGHQETQYF
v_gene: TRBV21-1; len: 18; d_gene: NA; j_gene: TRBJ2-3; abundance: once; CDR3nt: TGTGCCAGCAGCAAAGTAGGGGCCGGACATCCTAGCACAGATACGCAGTATTTT; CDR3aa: CASSKVGAGHPSTDTQYF
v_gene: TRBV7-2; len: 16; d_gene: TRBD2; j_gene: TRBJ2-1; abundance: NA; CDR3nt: TGTGCCAGCAGGGCTACTAGCGGGGGGGGACACAATGAGCAGTTCTTC; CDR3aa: CASRATSGGGHNEQFF
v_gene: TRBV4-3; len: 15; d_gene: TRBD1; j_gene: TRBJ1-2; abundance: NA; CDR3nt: TGCGCCAGCAGCCAAGACGGGACAGGGTGGTATGGCTACACCTTC; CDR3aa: CASSQDGTGWYGYTF
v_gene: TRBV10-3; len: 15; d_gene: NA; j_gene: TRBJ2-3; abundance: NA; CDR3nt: TGTGCCATCAGTGGGGCTGGCGGGGGCACAGATACGCAGTATTTT; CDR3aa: CAISGAGGGTDTQYF
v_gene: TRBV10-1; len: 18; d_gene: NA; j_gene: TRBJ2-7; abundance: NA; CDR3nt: TGCGCCAGCAGTGAGTCGACTTGGGCCGAGGGTGGCTCCTACGAGCAGTACTTC; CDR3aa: CASSESTWAEGGSYEQYF
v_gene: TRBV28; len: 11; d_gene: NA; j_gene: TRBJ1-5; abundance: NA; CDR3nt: TGTGCCAGCAGCCGGGATCAGCCCCAGCATTTT; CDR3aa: CASSRDQPQHF
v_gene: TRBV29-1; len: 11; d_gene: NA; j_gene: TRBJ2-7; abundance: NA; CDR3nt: TGCAGCGTTTCAAGCGGGTTTTGGCAGTACTTC; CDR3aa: CSVSSGFWQYF
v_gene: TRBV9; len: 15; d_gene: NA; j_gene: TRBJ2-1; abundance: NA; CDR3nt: TGTGCCAGCAGCCCTTCCGGGGGAACCTACAATGAGCAGTTCTTC; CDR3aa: CASSPSGGTYNEQFF
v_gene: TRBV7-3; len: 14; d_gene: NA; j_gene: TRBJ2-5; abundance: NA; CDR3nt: TGTGCCAGCAGCTTACGCCCCAGGGGAGAGACCCAGTACTTC; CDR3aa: CASSLRPRGETQYF
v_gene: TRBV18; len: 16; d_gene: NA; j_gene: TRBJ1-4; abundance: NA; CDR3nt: TGTGCCAGCTCACCACGAGCGACCCGGGGTAATGAAAAACTGTTTTTT; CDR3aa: CASSPRATRGNEKLFF
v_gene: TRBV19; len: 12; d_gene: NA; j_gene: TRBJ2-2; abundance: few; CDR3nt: TGTGCCAGTAGGCCCCGGACCGGGGAGCTGTTTTTT; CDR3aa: CASRPRTGELFF
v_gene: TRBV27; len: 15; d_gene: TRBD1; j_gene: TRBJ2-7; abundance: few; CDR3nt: TGTGCCAGCAGTCCTCGATGGACAGGGGGCTACGAGCAGTACTTC; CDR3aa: CASSPRWTGGYEQYF
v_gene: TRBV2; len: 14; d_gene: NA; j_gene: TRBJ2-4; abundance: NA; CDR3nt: TGTGCCAGCAGTTCGGCCCAGGGCCAACGCATTCAGTACTTC; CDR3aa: CASSSAQGQRIQYF
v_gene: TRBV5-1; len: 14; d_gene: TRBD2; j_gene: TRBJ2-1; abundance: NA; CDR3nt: TGCGCCAGCAGCCCGGGCCCGGGGGGCAATGAGCAGTTCTTC; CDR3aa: CASSPGPGGNEQFF
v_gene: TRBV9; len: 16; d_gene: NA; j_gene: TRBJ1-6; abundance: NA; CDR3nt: TGTGCCAGCAGCAGAGGACGGGACTCCTATAATTCACCCCTCCACTTT; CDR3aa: CASSRGRDSYNSPLHF
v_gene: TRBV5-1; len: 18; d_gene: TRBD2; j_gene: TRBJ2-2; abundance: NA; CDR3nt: TGCGCCAGCAGCTTGGCGCCAGCGGGGGGGCCCAGGTCCGGGGAGCTGTTTTTT; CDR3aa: CASSLAPAGGPRSGELFF
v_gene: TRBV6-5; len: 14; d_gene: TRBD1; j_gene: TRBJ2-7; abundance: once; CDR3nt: TGTGCCAGCAGGCGTAGGACAGGCACCTACGAGCAGTACTTC; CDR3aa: CASRRRTGTYEQYF
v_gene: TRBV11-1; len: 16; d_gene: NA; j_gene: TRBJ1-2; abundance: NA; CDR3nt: TGTGCCAGCAGCTTAGGAGGCAGCCTACCAAACTATGGCTACACCTTC; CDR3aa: CASSLGGSLPNYGYTF
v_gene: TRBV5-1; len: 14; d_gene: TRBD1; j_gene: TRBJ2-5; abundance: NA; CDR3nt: TGCGCCAGCAGCTTGGCGGGACAGCAAGAGACCCAGTACTTC; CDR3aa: CASSLAGQQETQYF
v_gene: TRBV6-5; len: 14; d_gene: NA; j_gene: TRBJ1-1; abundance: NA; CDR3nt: TGTGCCAGCAGCCCCCGGATGGAGTGGACTGAAGCTTTCTTT; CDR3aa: CASSPRMEWTEAFF
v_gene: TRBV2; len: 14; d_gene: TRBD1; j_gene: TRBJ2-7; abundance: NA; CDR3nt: TGTGCCAGCCGTGGACAGGGGTCGTACTACGAGCAGTACTTC; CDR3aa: CASRGQGSYYEQYF
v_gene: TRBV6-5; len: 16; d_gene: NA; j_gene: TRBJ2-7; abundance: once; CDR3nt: TGTGCCAGCAGTTACTCGTGGCAGGGCTCGGGTGAAAAGCAGTACTTC; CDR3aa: CASSYSWQGSGEKQYF
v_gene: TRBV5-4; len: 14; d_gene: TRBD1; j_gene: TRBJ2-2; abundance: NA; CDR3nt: TGTGCCAGCAGCCGTGCAGGGGGTGGCGGGGAGCTGTTTTTT; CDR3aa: CASSRAGGGGELFF
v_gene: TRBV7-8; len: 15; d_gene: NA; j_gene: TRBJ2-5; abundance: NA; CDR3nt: TGTGCCAGCAGCTTCTTGGAGGGGAGAGGAGAGACCCAGTACTTC; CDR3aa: CASSFLEGRGETQYF
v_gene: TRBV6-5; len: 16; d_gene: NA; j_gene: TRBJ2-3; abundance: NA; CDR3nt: TGTGCCAGCAGTTCCCAATCCCGGGGGAGGAGAGATACGCAGTATTTT; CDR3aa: CASSSQSRGRRDTQYF